The T cell receptor (beta chain) under discussion was sequenced for a study of blood T cell repertoires in COVID-19. Method: immunoSEQ multiplex PCR; TCRdb's copy keeps in-frame clones and lacks some. This table has some 320,000 clones, 90% appearing once. Trimming at V came to 3 bases and at J to 6 bases, leaving 6 bases not matched to a gene. Germline lookup yields CDR1 MNHEY and CDR2 SVGAGI. The CDR3 extends over 16 amino acids. This TCR derives from a man between 60 and 75 years old who had recovered from COVID-19. Sequencing was carried out using PBMCs or T cells enriched from blood (not recorded which). The rearrangement uses TRBV6-5 and TRBJ2-2, with 11 bases identical to TRBD2. The CDR3 loop is CASSYFSGRGPGELFF. The CDR3 DNA sequence: TGTGCCAGCAGTTATTTTAGCGGGAGGGGCCCCGGGGAGCTGTTTTTT.